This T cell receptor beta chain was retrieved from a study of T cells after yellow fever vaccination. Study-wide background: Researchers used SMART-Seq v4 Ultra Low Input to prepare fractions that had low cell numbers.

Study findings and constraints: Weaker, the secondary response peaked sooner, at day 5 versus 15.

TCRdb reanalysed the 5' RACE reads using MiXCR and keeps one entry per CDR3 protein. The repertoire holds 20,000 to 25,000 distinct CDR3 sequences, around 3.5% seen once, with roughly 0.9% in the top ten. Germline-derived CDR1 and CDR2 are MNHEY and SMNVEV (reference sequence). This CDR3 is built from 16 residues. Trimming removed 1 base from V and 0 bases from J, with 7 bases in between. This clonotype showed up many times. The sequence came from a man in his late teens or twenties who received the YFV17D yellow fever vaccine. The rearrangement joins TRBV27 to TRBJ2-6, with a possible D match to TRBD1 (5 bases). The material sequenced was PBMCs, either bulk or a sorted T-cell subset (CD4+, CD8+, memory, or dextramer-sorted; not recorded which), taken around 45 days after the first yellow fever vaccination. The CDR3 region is CASSLWGSSGANVLTF. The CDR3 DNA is TGTGCCAGCAGTTTATGGGGCAGCTCTGGGGCCAACGTCCTGACTTTC.